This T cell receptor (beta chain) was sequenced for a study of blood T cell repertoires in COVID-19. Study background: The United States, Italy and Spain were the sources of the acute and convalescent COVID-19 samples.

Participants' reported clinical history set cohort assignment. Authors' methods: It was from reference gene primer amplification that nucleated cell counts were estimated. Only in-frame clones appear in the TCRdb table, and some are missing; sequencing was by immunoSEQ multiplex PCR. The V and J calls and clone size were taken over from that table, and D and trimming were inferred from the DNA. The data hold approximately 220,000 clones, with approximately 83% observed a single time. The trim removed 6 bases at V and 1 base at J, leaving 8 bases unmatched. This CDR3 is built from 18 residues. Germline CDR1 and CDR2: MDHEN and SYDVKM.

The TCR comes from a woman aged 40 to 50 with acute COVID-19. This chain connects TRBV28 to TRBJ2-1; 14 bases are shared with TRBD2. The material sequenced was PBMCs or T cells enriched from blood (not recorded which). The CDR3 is CASSPGLAGERSYNEQFF. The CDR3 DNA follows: TGTGCCAGCAGCCCGGGACTAGCGGGAGAAAGGTCCTACAATGAGCAGTTCTTC.